Sequencing of this T cell receptor beta chain was carried out in a study of blood T cell repertoires in COVID-19. Study summary: COVID-19 samples collected from the United States, Italy and Spain covered acute and convalescent phases.

Losses at the gene ends were 3 bases for V and 6 bases for J; bases not matched to a gene: 7. The germline V gene has CDR1 LNHDA and CDR2 SQIVND (reference sequence). CDR3 size: 15 residues. Recruitment covered 20 to 25 US areas and drew participants whose ages spanned roughly 18 to 90 years. Participants had their cohort set by participant-reported clinical history. Original processing notes: Researchers report that nucleated cell counts were estimated from reference gene primer amplification. Produced via immunoSEQ multiplex PCR; TCRdb's table is partial and in-frame only. D and trimming come from the DNA, and the V and J calls and clone size come from that table. The table records roughly 170,000 clones, around 80% of them present only once.

The V gene is TRBV19, the J gene TRBJ2-3, with TRBD1 identical over 9 bases. What was sequenced was PBMCs or T cells enriched from blood (not recorded which). This receptor was taken from a woman aged 50 to 60 in a cohort exposed to, infected with or recovered from COVID-19 (not recorded which). CDR3 amino acids: CASSIRTGESDTQYF. CDR3 nucleotide sequence: TGTGCCAGTAGTATCAGGACAGGGGAGTCGGATACGCAGTATTTT.